The rows below give T cell receptor beta chains drawn from one sample of a study of Ad26.COV2.S vaccination and SARS-CoV-2 variants. Method: immunoSEQ multiplex PCR; TCRdb's copy keeps in-frame clones and lacks some. The sample lists 350,000 to 400,000 clones, 70% to 90% seen once, with 3.5% in the top ten. Specimen: peripheral blood, collected in a trial of Ad26.COV2.S vaccine versus placebo. These receptors were collected from a person between 18 and 65 years old who received the Ad26.COV2.S COVID-19 vaccine or a placebo. Each CDR3 is given with its conserved first and last residue. The D gene is left open where the match is weak. Clone size is stated in some rows and not others, as once, few, many or a class when expanded.

size	D	V	J	CDR3	DNA
.	TRBD1	TRBV4-1	TRBJ1-2	CASSRNRDRRLYGYTF	TGCGCCAGCAGCCGAAACCGGGACAGAAGACTCTATGGCTACACCTTC
.	.	TRBV5-1	TRBJ1-1	CASSTGGEEAFF	TGCGCCAGCAGCACGGGAGGGGAAGAAGCTTTCTTT
.	.	TRBV6-5	TRBJ1-2	CASRNVGLNYGYTF	TGTGCCAGCCGAAACGTGGGCCTCAACTATGGCTACACCTTC
.	TRBD1	TRBV7-9	TRBJ1-1	CASSRQGALGNTEAFF	TGTGCCAGCAGTCGACAGGGGGCACTAGGAAACACTGAAGCTTTCTTT
few	.	TRBV6-6	TRBJ1-4	CASSYDGAREKLFF	TGTGCCAGCAGTTACGACGGGGCGCGTGAAAAACTGTTTTTT
.	.	TRBV5-4	TRBJ1-2	CASSLGETYGYTF	TGTGCCAGCAGCTTGGGGGAAACCTATGGCTACACCTTC
.	.	TRBV7-2	TRBJ2-2	CASSSTAQGRGTGELFF	TGTGCCAGCAGCTCTACCGCACAGGGAAGGGGCACCGGGGAGCTGTTTTTT
.	.	TRBV5-1	TRBJ2-5	CASSLEGVQETQYF	TGCGCCAGCAGCTTGGAGGGCGTCCAAGAGACCCAGTACTTC
.	TRBD2	TRBV11-2	TRBJ2-3	CASSSGLAGGHTDTQYF	TGTGCCAGCAGCTCCGGACTAGCGGGGGGACACACAGATACGCAGTATTTT
.	.	TRBV18	TRBJ2-7	CASSPYSSGLVEQYF	TGTGCCAGCTCACCATATAGCAGCGGACTCGTGGAGCAGTACTTC
.	.	TRBV7-2	TRBJ2-1	CASSLARGVEQFF	TGTGCCAGCAGCTTAGCGCGAGGGGTTGAGCAGTTCTTC
.	TRBD2	TRBV11-1	TRBJ2-1	CASSFTSGGINEQFF	TGTGCCAGCAGCTTTACTAGCGGGGGGATCAATGAGCAGTTCTTC
.	.	TRBV11-2	TRBJ1-6	CASKDTNNSPLHF	TGTGCCAGCAAGGACACAAATAATTCACCCCTCCACTTT
.	.	TRBV4-3	TRBJ2-2	CASSHRTDWENTGELFF	TGCGCCAGCAGCCACCGAACCGACTGGGAGAACACCGGGGAGCTGTTTTTT
.	.	TRBV15	TRBJ2-7	CATSRDLARGTYEQYF	TGTGCCACCAGCAGAGATCTTGCCAGGGGAACCTACGAGCAGTACTTC
few	TRBD1	TRBV10-3	TRBJ1-2	CAISVEYTGGWGYTF	TGTGCCATCAGTGTCGAGTACACAGGGGGCTGGGGCTACACCTTC
.	.	TRBV29-1	TRBJ1-1	CSVRFSPDTEAFF	TGCAGCGTTCGGTTCTCGCCGGACACTGAAGCTTTCTTT
once	TRBD2	TRBV5-4	TRBJ2-7	CASSLAGLAAPEQYF	TGTGCCAGCAGCTTGGCCGGACTAGCGGCCCCCGAGCAGTACTTC
.	.	TRBV27	TRBJ1-4	CASSSDLTGGGKLFF	TGTGCCAGCAGTTCCGACCTTACAGGAGGAGGGAAACTTTTTTTT
.	.	TRBV5-4	TRBJ1-1	CASSLEGLSNTEAFF	TGTGCCAGCAGCTTGGAAGGTCTCTCGAACACTGAAGCTTTCTTT
.	.	TRBV6-5	TRBJ2-3	CASSHRRGYTQYF	TGTGCCAGCAGTCACCGCAGGGGCTATACGCAGTATTTT
.	.	TRBV3-1/TRBV3-2	TRBJ2-1	CASSQVPAGGRYNEQFF	TGTGCCAGCAGCCAAGTCCCGGCGGGTGGGAGATACAATGAGCAGTTCTTC
.	.	TRBV3-1/TRBV3-2	TRBJ2-3	CASSHADTQYF	TGTGCCAGCAGCCATGCAGATACGCAGTATTTT
.	.	TRBV28	TRBJ1-5	CASSLSRQPQHF	TGTGCCAGCAGTTTAAGTCGGCAGCCCCAGCATTTT
.	.	TRBV2	TRBJ1-5	CASGGEGLGNQPQHF	TGTGCCAGCGGTGGCGAGGGGCTCGGCAATCAGCCCCAGCATTTT
.	TRBD1	TRBV6-5	TRBJ2-1	CASRNRDRGQNEQFF	TGTGCCAGCAGAAACCGGGACAGGGGGCAAAATGAGCAGTTCTTC
once	TRBD1	TRBV29-1	TRBJ1-3	CSVLTGAGNTIYF	TGCAGCGTCCTGACAGGGGCTGGAAACACCATATATTTT
.	.	TRBV9	TRBJ2-3	CASSVGGVADTQYF	TGTGCCAGCAGCGTAGGGGGCGTCGCAGATACGCAGTATTTT
.	TRBD2	TRBV7-2	TRBJ2-5	CASSHTPLGLAPGETQYF	TGTGCCAGCAGCCACACTCCCCTCGGACTAGCCCCGGGGGAGACCCAGTACTTC
.	.	TRBV5-1	TRBJ1-4	CASSTYNPNEKLFF	TGCGCCAGCAGCACGTATAATCCTAATGAAAAACTGTTTTTT
.	.	TRBV9	TRBJ2-5	CASSASGGVETQYF	TGTGCCAGCAGCGCCTCAGGGGGGGTTGAGACCCAGTACTTC
once	.	TRBV6-1	TRBJ1-5	CASSEAAGPISHRPQHF	TGTGCCAGCAGTGAAGCGGCAGGGCCGATATCCCATCGGCCCCAGCATTTT
once	.	TRBV11-3	TRBJ2-2	CASSGYGRSTGELFF	TGTGCCAGCAGCGGCTACGGACGCAGCACCGGGGAGCTGTTTTTT
once	.	TRBV27	TRBJ2-1	CASSLSGNEQFF	TGTGCCAGCAGTTTATCGGGGAATGAGCAGTTCTTC
.	.	TRBV5-1	TRBJ2-7	CASSLRPIYEQYF	TGCGCCAGCAGCTTAAGACCGATCTACGAGCAGTACTTC
.	TRBD1	TRBV30	TRBJ1-1	CAWTRQGRSEAFF	TGTGCCTGGACCAGACAGGGGCGAAGTGAAGCTTTCTTT
.	.	TRBV27	TRBJ2-1	CASRPAESVANEQFF	TGTGCCAGCCGTCCGGCCGAGTCTGTTGCCAATGAGCAGTTCTTC
.	.	TRBV4-1	TRBJ1-2	CASSQGVDSNYGYTF	TGCGCCAGCAGCCAAGGAGTGGACAGTAACTATGGCTACACCTTC
.	.	TRBV7-9	TRBJ1-6	CASSLGQFGRYNSPLHF	TGTGCCAGCAGCTTAGGACAGTTTGGCCGATATAATTCACCCCTCCACTTT
few	.	TRBV18	TRBJ2-7	CASSPVAAPYEQYF	TGTGCCAGCTCACCAGTTGCGGCTCCCTACGAGCAGTACTTC
.	TRBD2	TRBV18	TRBJ2-7	CASSPYALAGLTYEQYF	TGTGCCAGCTCACCATATGCACTAGCGGGCCTAACCTACGAGCAGTACTTC
.	TRBD1	TRBV11-2	TRBJ2-7	CASSHLRTGFYEQYF	TGTGCCAGCAGCCACCTGAGGACAGGATTCTACGAGCAGTACTTC
once	.	TRBV3-1/TRBV3-2	TRBJ2-3	CASSQGDFTDTQYF	TGTGCCAGCAGCCAAGGGGACTTCACAGATACGCAGTATTTT
.	TRBD2	TRBV24-1	TRBJ2-1	CATSDFGLAGGPGEQFF	TGTGCCACCAGTGATTTCGGACTAGCGGGGGGGCCCGGTGAGCAGTTCTTC
.	.	TRBV28	TRBJ1-2	CASRTGDYGYTF	TGTGCCAGCAGGACCGGAGACTATGGCTACACCTTC
.	.	TRBV6-5	TRBJ2-3	CASSYGLNTDTQYF	TGTGCCAGCAGTTACGGCCTTAACACAGATACGCAGTATTTT
.	.	TRBV21-1	TRBJ1-5	CASSKARTRGSDSNQPQHF	TGTGCCAGCAGCAAAGCCCGGACTCGGGGGAGCGATAGCAATCAGCCCCAGCATTTT
.	.	TRBV6-4	TRBJ1-2	CASSDSGLGGYTF	TGTGCCAGCAGTGACTCAGGGCTTGGTGGCTACACCTTC
.	TRBD2	TRBV4-1	TRBJ2-5	CASSQAYSAGETQYF	TGCGCCAGCAGCCAAGCGTATTCAGCGGGGGAGACCCAGTACTTC
.	.	TRBV29-1	TRBJ1-1	CSVNREVNTEAFF	TGCAGCGTTAACAGGGAGGTGAACACTGAAGCTTTCTTT
.	.	TRBV6-6	TRBJ2-7	CASLEGNEQYF	TGTGCCAGCTTGGAGGGCAACGAGCAGTACTTC
.	TRBD1	TRBV19	TRBJ1-4	CASRWQGAATNEKLFF	TGTGCCAGTAGGTGGCAGGGGGCAGCAACTAATGAAAAACTGTTTTTT
.	.	TRBV11-2	TRBJ2-1	CASSLDAGHNEQFF	TGTGCCAGCAGCTTAGATGCGGGTCACAATGAGCAGTTCTTC
.	TRBD2	TRBV6-2/TRBV6-3	TRBJ2-5	CASSYERGVQETQYF	TGTGCCAGCAGTTACGAGCGGGGGGTCCAAGAGACCCAGTACTTC
.	.	TRBV15	TRBJ2-5	CATSRDPGGARETQYF	TGTGCCACCAGCAGAGATCCTGGGGGGGCGCGGGAGACCCAGTACTTC